These 24 T cell receptor beta chains came from one sample sequenced in a study of shared clonotypes between healthy human individuals (dated by TCRdb to about 2020). The receptor library was made with the immunoSEQ multiplex PCR assay. TCRdb took over this immuneACCESS table, retaining in-frame rearrangements with V and J assigned. Such tables are incomplete; in checked studies, under half of the missing clones stem from an unresolved V gene, and the remainder is unexplained. The sample records 900,000 to 1,200,000 clones, 78% of which are singletons. Together, the top ten hold around 0.6% of the sample. The specimen was memory CD4+ T cells from PBMCs. The cell subset or site tag for this specimen amounts to: CD45RA-negative fraction. These receptors all come from a young man in good health. Some clones in this sample may be carry-over from other donors' samples.

A word on this clone: A read error may be the cause here, since a much bigger clone is one base away. This chain joins TRBV7-3 and TRBJ1-5, with D possibly being TRBD1 (5 bases). Germline-derived CDR1 and CDR2 are SGHTA and FQGTGA. V was clipped by 1 base and J by 5 bases, with 6 bases between them. This CDR3 region has 13 residues. The CDR3 sequence is CASSLSRDQPQHF. The CDR3 DNA reads TGTGCCAGCAGCTTAAGCAGGGATCAGCCCCAGCATTTT. Based on the CDR3 plus reference TRBV7-3 and TRBJ1-5, the full variable domain is GAGVSQTPSNKVTEKGKYVELRCDPISGHTALYWYRQSLGQGPEFLIYFQGTGAADDSGLPNDRFFAVRPEGSVSTLKIQRTERGDSAVYLCASSLSRDQPQHFGDGTRLSIL.

This chain joins TRBV11-2 and TRBJ2-3, with no clear D. Per germline, CDR1 SGHAT and CDR2 FQNNGV. The length of the CDR3 is 13 residues. Deletions cut 0 bases from V and 6 bases from J, with 7 bases between. The CDR3 sequence: CASSLDFLDTQYF. For the CDR3, the DNA is TGTGCCAGCAGCTTAGACTTCCTGGATACGCAGTATTTT.

The rearrangement links TRBV19 to TRBJ2-5; D is unclear. Germline CDR1 and CDR2: LNHDA and SQIVND (reference sequence). The CDR3 has 13 residues. Trimming pared 3 bases from V and 5 bases from J, leaving 10 bases between. The CDR3 coding sequence is TGTGCCAGTAGTATCCCAGAGGCGGAGACCCAGTACTTC. It translates to CASSIPEAETQYF. The complete variable domain, with remaining parts taken from reference TRBV19 and TRBJ2-5, reads DGGITQSPKYLFRKEGQNVTLSCEQNLNHDAMYWYRQDPGQGLRLIYYSQIVNDFQKGDIAEGYSVSREKKESFPLTVTSAQKNPTAFYLCASSIPEAETQYFGPGTRLLVL.

The rearrangement links TRBV2 to TRBJ2-2, with TRBD2 identical over 10 bases. Germline loops: CDR1 SNHLY, CDR2 FYNNEI. The CDR3 sequence is 14 residues long. Losses at the gene ends were 10 bases for V and 4 bases for J; bases not matched to a gene: 6. The CDR3 nucleotides are TGTGCCACCCTAGCGGGAGTTAGCACCGGGGAGCTGTTTTTT. Its translation: CATLAGVSTGELFF.

The chain joins TRBV6-5 to TRBJ1-1; D remains unclear. The CDR3 runs to 11 residues. V shed 7 bases and J shed 5 bases, with 8 bases lying between them. In germline, CDR1 is MNHEY, CDR2 SVGAGI. CDR3 protein: CASMLWTEAFF. In DNA, the CDR3 is TGTGCCAGCATGTTATGGACTGAAGCTTTCTTT.

This clone showed up just once. The rearrangement joins TRBV19 to TRBJ2-1; a possible D gene is TRBD2 (6 bases). There are 14 residues in the CDR3. Germline CDR1 is LNHDA and CDR2 is SQIVND (reference sequence). V shed 5 bases and J shed 7 bases, with 15 bases lying between them. CDR3 DNA sequence: TGTGCCAGTAGTTATTTGACTAGTGATAATGAGCAGTTCTTC. Translation gives CASSYLTSDNEQFF.

V is TRBV2 and J is TRBJ2-2; D gene uncertain. Germline assignment: CDR1 SNHLY and CDR2 FYNNEI. The CDR3 is 13 residues long. With 7 bases removed from V and 5 bases from J, the gap between germline ends came to 11 bases. CDR3 nucleotides: TGTGCCAGCATGGCTGCTCGGACCGGGGAGCTGTTTTTT. Amino acid sequence: CASMAARTGELFF.

The chain carries TRBV19 and TRBJ2-2; 8 nucleotides align to TRBD2. V shed 10 bases, J shed 3 bases, and the junction held 22 bases outside the gene matches. The CDR3 runs to 19 residues. Germline CDR1 and CDR2: LNHDA and SQIVND (reference sequence). The CDR3 DNA reads TGTGCCACCTCAAGATCAAGAGGCGGGAGGTTTTGGGACACCGGGGAGCTGTTTTTT. Its protein is CATSRSRGGRFWDTGELFF.

J is TRBJ1-5 and V is TRBV2; D is ambiguous. Trimming removed 6 bases at V and 0 bases at J, with 9 bases between. The CDR3 is 14 amino acids. Germline V gene lookup returns CDR1 SNHLY and CDR2 FYNNEI. CDR3 region: CASSAAYSNQPQHF. The CDR3 region has the DNA TGTGCCAGCAGCGCAGCGTATAGCAATCAGCCCCAGCATTTT.

The chain employs TRBV18 and TRBJ1-3; possible D gene TRBD1, 5 bases. This CDR3 has 15 residues. Germline-derived CDR1 and CDR2 are KGHSH and LQKENI. V lost 3 bases, J lost 4 bases, and 13 bases lay in between. CDR3: CASSPPPRGGNTIYF. CDR3 bases: TGTGCCAGCTCACCCCCCCCGAGGGGCGGAAACACCATATATTTT.

As DNA, the CDR3 is TGTGCCAGCAGCTTTAGCGGGCGCTCCTACAATGAGCAGTTCTTC. It translates to CASSFSGRSYNEQFF. The chain recombines TRBV7-9 with TRBJ2-1, with 7 nucleotides matching TRBD2. Germline CDR1 and CDR2: SEHNR and FQNEAQ (reference sequence). V lost 3 bases, J lost 0 bases, and 2 bases stayed unmatched. The CDR3 totals 15 residues.

This chain joins TRBV5-4 and TRBJ2-1, with D perhaps TRBD1 or TRBD2 (5 bases each). CDR3 length: 16 residues. Germline CDR1 is SGHNT and CDR2 is YYREEE (reference sequence). V lost 0 bases, J lost 0 bases, and 10 bases lay in between. The CDR3 region has the DNA TGTGCCAGCAGCTTGGCCGGGGCAGCCTCCTACAATGAGCAGTTCTTC. Protein product: CASSLAGAASYNEQFF.

The rearrangement links TRBV9 to TRBJ2-7, with 10 bases fitting TRBD2. The CDR3 extends over 17 amino acids. From germline, CDR1 is SGDLS and CDR2 YYNGEE. Trimming removed 4 bases from V and 3 bases from J; junction bases left unmatched: 13. The CDR3 nucleotides are TGTGCCAGCAGCCCTAGAGCCGGGACTAGCGTGAGCTACGAGCAGTACTTC. Translating gives CASSPRAGTSVSYEQYF.

This chain uses TRBV19 with TRBJ2-7; D is unresolved. CDR1 LNHDA and CDR2 SQIVND come from the germline V gene (reference sequence). V was cut by 0 bases and J by 3 bases, with 9 bases left in between. The CDR3 totals 14 residues. For the CDR3, the DNA is TGTGCCAGTAGTATAGATCTGGGCGGCTACGAGCAGTACTTC. Protein: CASSIDLGGYEQYF. Drawing the rest from reference TRBV19 and TRBJ2-7, the complete variable domain is DGGITQSPKYLFRKEGQNVTLSCEQNLNHDAMYWYRQDPGQGLRLIYYSQIVNDFQKGDIAEGYSVSREKKESFPLTVTSAQKNPTAFYLCASSIDLGGYEQYFGPGTRLTVT.

J is TRBJ1-1 and V is TRBV29-1; maybe TRBD1 (6 bases). Germline V CDR1 and CDR2: SQVTM, ANQGSEA. The CDR3 consists of 15 residues. Trimming stripped 0 bases from V and 5 bases from J, with 16 bases between. CDR3 DNA: TGCAGCGTTGAAGATAAGGGGGGGGCGACAACTGAAGCTTTCTTT. As protein: CSVEDKGGATTEAFF. The variable domain in full, with the rest retrieved from reference TRBV29-1 and TRBJ1-1, is SAVISQKPSRDICQRGTSLTIQCQVDSQVTMMFWYRQQPGQSLTLIATANQGSEATYESGFVIDKFPISRPNLTFSTLTVSNMSPEDSSIYLCSVEDKGGATTEAFFGQGTRLTVV.

This rearrangement joins TRBV7-2 to TRBJ1-2; 7 nucleotides agree with TRBD1. V trimming: 5 bases; J trimming: 6 bases; junction bases outside the gene matches: 6. Germline V lookup: CDR1 SGHTA, CDR2 FQGNSA. The CDR3 has 13 residues. The CDR3 DNA reads as TGTGCCAGCAGCCCGACAGGGTTAAATGGCTACACCTTC. Protein sequence: CASSPTGLNGYTF.

Note on this clone: A read error may be the cause here, since a much bigger clone is one base away. The chain couples TRBV7-2 to TRBJ1-5; D is perhaps TRBD1 (5 bases). V was shortened by 4 bases and J by 2 bases, with 9 bases between the two germline ends. Germline V gene sequence: CDR1 SGHTA, CDR2 FQGNSA. The CDR3 length is 14 residues. Written as DNA, the CDR3 is TGTGCCAGCAGCTACGGGGGTGGCAATCAGCCCCAGCATTTT. Translated, it gives CASSYGGGNQPQHF.

About this clone itself: This same CDR3 is encoded by further DNA sequences in the sample. The J gene is TRBJ2-5, the V gene TRBV12-5; D is unclear. With 0 bases removed from V and 4 bases from J, the gap between germline ends came to 6 bases. The CDR3 runs 13 residues. Germline V lookup: CDR1 LGHNT, CDR2 FRNRAP. The CDR3 nucleotides read TGTGCTAGTGGTTTGGTGGGCGGAGAGACCCAGTACTTC. Translation: CASGLVGGETQYF.

This sequence joins TRBV19 and TRBJ1-1; a weak D match, TRBD1 (5 bases). CDR1 LNHDA and CDR2 SQIVND come from the germline V gene (reference sequence). V lost 6 bases and J lost 6, with 23 bases in between. The CDR3 is made up of 16 amino acids. The CDR3 DNA reads TGTGCCAGTAGGCCTACTCTCAGCCGTCGGGGGGCTGAAGCTTTCTTT. As protein: CASRPTLSRRGAEAFF. Full variable domain (outside the CDR3, taken from reference TRBV19 and TRBJ1-1): DGGITQSPKYLFRKEGQNVTLSCEQNLNHDAMYWYRQDPGQGLRLIYYSQIVNDFQKGDIAEGYSVSREKKESFPLTVTSAQKNPTAFYLCASRPTLSRRGAEAFFGQGTRLTVV.

V is TRBV19 and J is TRBJ1-4; D gene unclear. Germline V lookup: CDR1 LNHDA, CDR2 SQIVND (reference sequence). V gave up 3 bases and J gave up 0 bases, with 17 bases separating them. CDR3 length: 18 residues. CDR3 nucleotides: TGTGCCAGTAGTATTGAAGGGTGGGATGGTCCAACTAATGAAAAACTGTTTTTT. Translation: CASSIEGWDGPTNEKLFF.

This clone occurred a few times. The chain employs TRBV28 and TRBJ1-5; perhaps TRBD1 as D (6 bases). V was shortened by 2 bases and J by 2 bases, with 13 bases between the two germline ends. The CDR3 length is 16 residues. Germline V gene data show CDR1 as MDHEN and CDR2 as SYDVKM. The CDR3 loop reads CASSLVGTRGNQPQHF. CDR3 DNA sequence: TGTGCCAGCAGTTTAGTAGGGACAAGGGGCAATCAGCCCCAGCATTTT.

The chain has TRBV14 and TRBJ2-7; D is unresolved. CDR3 length: 14 residues. Deletions cut 1 base from V and 3 bases from J, with 10 bases between. From germline, CDR1 is SGHDN and CDR2 FVKESK. For the CDR3, the DNA is TGTGCCAGCAGCCAAGGTTACACTCACTACGAGCAGTACTTC. It yields the protein CASSQGYTHYEQYF.

The chain is built from TRBV7-6 and TRBJ2-5, with D unresolved. V lost 2 bases, J lost 5 bases, and 9 bases lay in between. The CDR3 runs 13 residues. Per the germline V gene, CDR1 is SGHVS and CDR2 is FNYEAQ. CDR3 nucleotide sequence: TGTGCCAGCAGCTTACTGGTTTGGGAGACCCAGTACTTC. It translates to CASSLLVWETQYF.

The table lists this clone with a count of one. The chain recombines TRBV9 with TRBJ1-1; D call uncertain. Germline V gives CDR1 SGDLS, CDR2 YYNGEE. This CDR3 is built from 16 residues. V was trimmed by 0 bases and J by 4 bases, leaving 16 bases between them. The CDR3 DNA reads TGTGCCAGCAGCGTAGCGGCCAGACCCGTGGGCACTGAAGCTTTCTTT. Its protein product is CASSVAARPVGTEAFF.